One and the same sample provided the 21 T cell receptor beta chains below, sequenced in a study of blood T cell repertoires in COVID-19. Here immunoSEQ multiplex PCR was the method, and the copy in TCRdb shows in-frame clones only, minus some. The sample holds 350,000 to 450,000 clones, nearly 90% seen once. The sequenced material came from PBMCs or T cells enriched from blood (not recorded which). The receptors were gathered from a woman in her late teens or twenties who had been exposed to COVID-19.

The chain combines TRBV6-5 with TRBJ2-2, with D perhaps TRBD1 (5 bases). CDR1 and CDR2 (germline): MNHEY, SVGAGI. V was cut by 6 bases and J by 5 bases, with 7 bases left in between. CDR3 length equals 12 residues. DNA of the CDR3: TGTGCCAGCAGACAGGAAACCGGGGAGCTGTTTTTT. Its protein is CASRQETGELFF.

This clone has more than one count but fewer than ten. This sequence joins TRBV10-1 and TRBJ1-5; no definite D call. There are 13 residues in the CDR3. CDR1 and CDR2 (germline): WNHNN, SYGVQD (reference sequence). Trimming pared 4 bases from V and 0 bases from J, leaving 4 bases between. CDR3 protein: CASSGHSNQPQHF. In nucleotides, the CDR3 is TGCGCCAGCAGTGGTCATAGCAATCAGCCCCAGCATTTT.

The chain has TRBV14 and TRBJ1-2; tentatively, D is TRBD1 (5 bases). The V gene lost 1 base and the J gene lost 8 bases, with 20 bases spanning the gap. CDR1 and CDR2 (germline): SGHDN, FVKESK. The CDR3 has 16 residues. CDR3 loop: CASSQAALLGRGGYTF. The CDR3 region has the DNA TGTGCCAGCAGCCAAGCGGCCCTCCTGGGGCGTGGAGGCTACACCTTC.

The rearrangement uses TRBV18 and TRBJ1-1; D is undetermined. CDR3 size: 14 residues. With 2 bases removed from V and 12 bases from J, the gap between germline ends came to 19 bases. Germline values: CDR1 KGHSH, CDR2 LQKENI. CDR3 protein: CASSPFEGSGLTFF. Here the CDR3 DNA reads TGTGCCAGCTCACCATTCGAGGGCAGCGGCTTAACTTTCTTT.

The V gene is TRBV6-5, the J gene TRBJ2-5, with 7 bases lining up with TRBD2. V gave up 7 bases and J gave up 2 bases; unmatched junction bases: 4. Per germline, CDR1 MNHEY and CDR2 SVGAGI. The CDR3 is 13 residues long. The CDR3 region is CASKGTIQETQYF. The CDR3 DNA reads as TGTGCCAGCAAGGGGACTATACAAGAGACCCAGTACTTC.

The gene calls are TRBV7-9 and TRBJ1-5; possibly TRBD1 for D (5 bases). This CDR3 region has 15 residues. Looked up from germline, CDR1 is SEHNR and CDR2 is FQNEAQ (reference sequence). V lost 2 bases and J 0 bases, leaving 8 bases between the germline ends. The CDR3, as DNA: TGTGCCAGCAGCTTAAGGGGAAATAGCAATCAGCCCCAGCATTTT. It yields the protein CASSLRGNSNQPQHF.

The chain links TRBV18 to TRBJ1-2; D is undetermined. The CDR3 loop spans 13 amino acids. The V gene lost 2 bases and the J gene lost 2 bases, with 6 bases spanning the gap. Germline assignment: CDR1 KGHSH and CDR2 LQKENI. CDR3 loop: CASSPTRNYGYTF. The CDR3 DNA is TGTGCCAGCTCACCAACAAGAAACTATGGCTACACCTTC.

V gene TRBV5-1 combines with J gene TRBJ2-7, with D possibly TRBD1 on 6 matching bases. This CDR3 is 14 amino acids long. V was trimmed by 0 bases and J by 6 bases, leaving 13 bases between them. The germline gives CDR1 SGHRS, CDR2 YFSETQ. The CDR3 DNA is TGCGCCAGCAGCTTGGGAGCAGGGGCGGCCGAGCAGTACTTC. Translation: CASSLGAGAAEQYF.

This clone appeared once. The rearrangement joins TRBV28 to TRBJ2-7; 12 nucleotides line up with TRBD1. With V trimmed by 2 bases and J by 1 base, 12 bases remained unmatched. The CDR3 runs 19 residues. Germline CDR1 is MDHEN and CDR2 is SYDVKM. CDR3 sequence: CASSLPPGTGGRSSYEQYF. The CDR3 DNA is TGTGCCAGCAGTTTACCCCCGGGGACAGGGGGCCGGTCATCCTACGAGCAGTACTTC.

The V and J genes are TRBV9 and TRBJ2-1; D may be TRBD2 (6 bases). The germline V and J ends were trimmed by 7 bases and 13 bases, with 15 bases remaining between them. Germline V gene sequence: CDR1 SGDLS, CDR2 YYNGEE. The CDR3 totals 11 residues. In DNA form, the CDR3 reads TGTGCCAGCGGAGGGCTGCCTGAACAGTTCTTC. Translation: CASGGLPEQFF.

For the CDR3, the DNA is TGTGCCAGTAGTATAAGTCTAGTCGCCTCCTACGAGCAGTACTTC. As protein: CASSISLVASYEQYF. The chain joins TRBV19 to TRBJ2-7; D is undetermined. This CDR3 contains 15 residues. V lost 2 bases, J lost 0 bases, and 11 bases lay in between. Germline CDR1 is LNHDA and CDR2 is SQIVND (reference sequence).

To note about this clone: Other DNA sequences in this specimen translate into the identical CDR3. The chain uses TRBV3-1 (or the pseudogene TRBV3-2) and TRBJ1-3; 7 bases agree with TRBD1. CDR3 size: 13 residues. Germline V gives CDR1 LGHDT, CDR2 YNNKEL (reference sequence). V gave up 5 bases and J gave up 3 bases; unmatched junction bases: 1. CDR3 DNA sequence: TGTGCCAGCAGCAGACAGGGTGGAAACACCATATATTTT. Its translation is CASSRQGGNTIYF.

The chain carries TRBV2 and TRBJ2-1, with D unresolved. CDR3 length: 13 amino acids. CDR1 is SNHLY and CDR2 is FYNNEI in the germline V gene. V lost 11 bases to trimming and J lost 5 bases, with 16 bases between them. The CDR3 region is CALERGENNEQFF. Here the CDR3 DNA reads TGTGCCCTAGAGAGAGGCGAGAACAATGAGCAGTTCTTC.

The DNA of the CDR3 is TGTGCCAGCAGCCATTATGAGTACTTC. It specifies CASSHYEYF. The chain couples TRBV14 to TRBJ2-7; D is uncertain. The CDR3 is 9 amino acids. CDR1 and CDR2 from the germline V gene are SGHDN and FVKESK. V was pared by 3 bases and J by 11 bases, with 5 bases between.

In this sample, this clone turned up once. This chain joins TRBV3-1 (or the pseudogene TRBV3-2) and TRBJ2-3, with 7 bases fitting TRBD1. Germline V gives CDR1 LGHDT, CDR2 YNNKEL (reference sequence). This CDR3 is 15 amino acids long. The junction had 6 bases not matched to a gene; V was cut back by 2 bases and J by 4 bases. The CDR3 protein is CASSQRTGRSDTQYF. The CDR3 DNA reads TGTGCCAGCAGCCAACGGACAGGCAGATCAGATACGCAGTATTTT.

The chain recombines TRBV19 with TRBJ1-5, with D maybe TRBD1 (6 bases). Trimming removed 1 base at V and 0 bases at J, with 13 bases between. The CDR3 is made up of 17 amino acids. The germline CDR1 and CDR2 sequences are LNHDA and SQIVND (reference sequence). CDR3 DNA sequence: TGTGCCAGTAGTATAGCTGGGACACCATATAGCAATCAGCCCCAGCATTTT. Translation gives CASSIAGTPYSNQPQHF.

This clone was observed a single time. The V and J genes are TRBV27 and TRBJ2-2, with 9 bases aligning to TRBD1. The CDR3 is 14 residues long. V dropped 7 bases and J dropped 5; count of bases not matched to a gene: 5. Germline V gives CDR1 MNHEY, CDR2 SMNVEV (reference sequence). Here the CDR3 reads CASNRQGGTGELFF. The CDR3 region has the DNA TGTGCCAGCAACCGACAGGGGGGAACCGGGGAGCTGTTTTTT.

The gene calls are TRBV27 and TRBJ2-1; the D is unclear. Looked up from germline, CDR1 is MNHEY and CDR2 is SMNVEV (reference sequence). V was clipped by 4 bases and J by 3 bases, with 13 bases between them. There are 15 residues in the CDR3. CDR3: CASSSPPTLYNEQFF. For the CDR3, the DNA is TGTGCCAGCAGTTCCCCCCCTACCCTCTACAATGAGCAGTTCTTC.

This clone occurred once. This chain joins TRBV19 and TRBJ2-5; a weak D match, TRBD1 (5 bases). Per germline, CDR1 LNHDA and CDR2 SQIVND (reference sequence). Trimming left V 3 bases short and J 5 bases short, with 16 bases between. The CDR3 extends over 15 amino acids. The CDR3, as DNA: TGTGCCAGTAGTATCCAGGGTGGGTATTTGGAGACCCAGTACTTC. Residues: CASSIQGGYLETQYF.

The CDR3 sequence is CASSELDEKLFF. CDR3 nucleotide sequence: TGTGCCAGCAGTGAACTAGATGAAAAACTGTTTTTT. The gene calls are TRBV2 and TRBJ1-4; no reliable D call. The germline CDR1 and CDR2 sequences are SNHLY and FYNNEI. V lost 2 bases and J 6 bases, leaving 4 bases between the germline ends. The CDR3 is 12 residues long.

This clone was picked up one time. The same CDR3 also results from other DNA sequences found in this sample. The CDR3 bases are TGCAGCGTTTATAAGAACACTGAAGCTTTCTTT. Translation gives CSVYKNTEAFF. V is TRBV29-1 and J is TRBJ1-1; D is uncertain. The CDR3 has 11 amino acids. Trimming removed 5 bases at V and 1 base at J, with 5 bases between. Germline lookup yields CDR1 SQVTM and CDR2 ANQGSEA.